This T cell receptor (beta chain) was sequenced for a study of PD-1 blockade in classical Hodgkin lymphoma. Time point denoted: cycle 4 day 1 (C4D1), after 6 weeks of nivolumab. Brentuximab vedotin exposure varied among the patients, all of whom had relapsed after autologous stem cell transplantation. Magnetic depletion of unwanted cells isolated CD4+ T cells from thawed PBMCs. The trim removed 2 bases at V and 1 base at J, leaving 9 bases unmatched. Germline V lookup: CDR1 MRHNA, CDR2 SNTAGT. This CDR3 region has 17 residues. Using immunoSEQ multiplex PCR, the repertoire was profiled, and TCRdb retains in-frame clones only, with some absent. The sample records approximately 28,000 clones, 70% to 80% being singletons.

This chain joins TRBV6-4 and TRBJ1-1, with 8 bases that match TRBD1. The clonotype was recovered from a human donor with classical Hodgkin lymphoma. The sequencing used CD4+ T cells from blood, collected before the fourth cycle of nivolumab. CDR3 sequence: CASSDPNPGTGNTEAFF. The CDR3 DNA is TGTGCCAGCAGTGACCCGAACCCCGGGACAGGGAACACTGAAGCTTTCTTT.